The clone carrying this T cell receptor (beta chain) was seen ten or more times. The antigen is unknown. The data belong to a study of Graves' ophthalmopathy and Graves' hyperthyroidism. The overall study: At the time of initial diagnosis and before any treatment, peripheral blood was collected.

CDR3 regions of TCR beta were amplified from RNA transcripts. First-round RT-PCR with HTBI primers preceded a second-round multiplex PCR. Each CDR3 protein gets one entry after TCRdb re-called the multiplex PCR reads with MiXCR. The data contain 500,000 to 800,000 distinct CDR3 sequences, about 41% of them seen just once; the ten biggest clones take up more than 2.5%. The V gene end was trimmed by 5 bases and the J gene end by 6 bases; junction bases not matched to a gene: 8. This CDR3 region has 15 residues. Germline assignment: CDR1 LNHDA and CDR2 SQIVND (reference sequence). Overall study results and limits: Ophthalmopathy progression predictions by the model showed 72.22% specificity and about 68% sensitivity. Ophthalmopathy was separated from stable hyperthyroidism by a 13-signature model with 87.88% sensitivity and around 84% specificity.

This TCR was sampled from an adult man with Graves' ophthalmopathy. Sequencing used peripheral blood. The V call is TRBV19, the J call TRBJ2-2; 8 nucleotides match TRBD1. The CDR3, as DNA: TGTGCCAGTAGTGGCGGACAGGGAGGACCCGGGGAGCTGTTTTTT. Translated, it gives CASSGGQGGPGELFF.